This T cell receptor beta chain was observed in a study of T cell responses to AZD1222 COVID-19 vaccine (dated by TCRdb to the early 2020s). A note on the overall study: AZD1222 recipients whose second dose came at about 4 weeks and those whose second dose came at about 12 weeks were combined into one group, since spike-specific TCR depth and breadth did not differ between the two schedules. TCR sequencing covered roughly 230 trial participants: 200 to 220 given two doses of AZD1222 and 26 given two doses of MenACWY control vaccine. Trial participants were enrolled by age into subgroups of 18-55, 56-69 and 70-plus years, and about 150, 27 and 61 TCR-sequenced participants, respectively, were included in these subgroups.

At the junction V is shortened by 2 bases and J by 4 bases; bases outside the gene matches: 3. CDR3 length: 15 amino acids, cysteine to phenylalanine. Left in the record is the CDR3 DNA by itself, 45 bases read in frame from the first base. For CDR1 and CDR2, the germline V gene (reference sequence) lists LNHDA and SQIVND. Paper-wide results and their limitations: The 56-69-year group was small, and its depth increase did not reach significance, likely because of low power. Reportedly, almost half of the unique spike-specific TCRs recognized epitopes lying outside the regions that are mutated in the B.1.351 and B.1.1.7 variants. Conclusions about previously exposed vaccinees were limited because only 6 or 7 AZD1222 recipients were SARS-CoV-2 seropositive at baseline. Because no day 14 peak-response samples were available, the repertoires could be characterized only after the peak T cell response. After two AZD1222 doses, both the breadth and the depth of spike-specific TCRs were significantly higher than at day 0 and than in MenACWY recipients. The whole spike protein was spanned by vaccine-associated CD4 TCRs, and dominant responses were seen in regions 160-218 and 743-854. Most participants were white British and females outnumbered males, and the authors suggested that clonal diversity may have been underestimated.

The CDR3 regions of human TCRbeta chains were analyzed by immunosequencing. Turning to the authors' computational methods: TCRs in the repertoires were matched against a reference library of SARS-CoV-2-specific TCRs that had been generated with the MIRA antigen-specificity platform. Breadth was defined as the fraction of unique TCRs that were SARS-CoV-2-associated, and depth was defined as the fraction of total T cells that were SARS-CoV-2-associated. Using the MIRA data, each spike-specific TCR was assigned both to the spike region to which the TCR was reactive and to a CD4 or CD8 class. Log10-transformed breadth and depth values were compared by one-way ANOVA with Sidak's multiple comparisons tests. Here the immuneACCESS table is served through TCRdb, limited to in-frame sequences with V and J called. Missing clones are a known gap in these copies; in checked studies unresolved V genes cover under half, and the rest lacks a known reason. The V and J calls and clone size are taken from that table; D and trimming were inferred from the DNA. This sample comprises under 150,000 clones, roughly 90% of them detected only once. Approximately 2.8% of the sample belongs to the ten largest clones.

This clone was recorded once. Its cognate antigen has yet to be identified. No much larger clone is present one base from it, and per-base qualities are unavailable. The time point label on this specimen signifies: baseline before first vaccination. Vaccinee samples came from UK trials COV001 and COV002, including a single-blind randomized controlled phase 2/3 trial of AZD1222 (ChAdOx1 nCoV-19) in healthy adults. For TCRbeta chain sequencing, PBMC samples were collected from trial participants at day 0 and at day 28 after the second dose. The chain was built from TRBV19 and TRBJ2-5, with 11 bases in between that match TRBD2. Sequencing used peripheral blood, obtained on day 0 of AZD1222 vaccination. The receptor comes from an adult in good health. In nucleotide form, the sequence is TGTGCCAGTAGTATATTTCTAGCGGGAGGAGAGACCCAGTACTTC. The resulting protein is CASSIFLAGGETQYF.